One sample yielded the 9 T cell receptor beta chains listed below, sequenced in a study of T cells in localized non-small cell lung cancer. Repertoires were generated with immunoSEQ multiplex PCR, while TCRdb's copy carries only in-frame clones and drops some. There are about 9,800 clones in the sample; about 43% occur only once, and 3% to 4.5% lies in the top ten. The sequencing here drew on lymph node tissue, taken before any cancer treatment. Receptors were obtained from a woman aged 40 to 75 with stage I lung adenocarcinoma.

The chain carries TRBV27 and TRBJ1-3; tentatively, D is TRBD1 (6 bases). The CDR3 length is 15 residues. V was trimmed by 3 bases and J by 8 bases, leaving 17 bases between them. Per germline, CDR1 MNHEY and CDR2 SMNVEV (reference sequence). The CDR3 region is CASSLRSGARDTIYF. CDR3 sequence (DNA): TGTGCCAGCAGTTTGAGGTCAGGGGCCCGGGACACCATATATTTT.

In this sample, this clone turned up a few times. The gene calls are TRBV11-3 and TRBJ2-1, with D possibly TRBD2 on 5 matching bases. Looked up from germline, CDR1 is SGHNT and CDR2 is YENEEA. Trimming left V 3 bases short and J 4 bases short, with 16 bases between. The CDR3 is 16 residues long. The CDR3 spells CASSFHHAAVYNEQFF. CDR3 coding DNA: TGTGCCAGCAGCTTTCACCACGCAGCGGTATACAATGAGCAGTTCTTC.

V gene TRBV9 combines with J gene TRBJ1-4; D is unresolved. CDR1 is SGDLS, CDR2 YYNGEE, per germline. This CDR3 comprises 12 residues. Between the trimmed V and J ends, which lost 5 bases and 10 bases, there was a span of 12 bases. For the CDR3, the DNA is TGTGCCAGCAGTGACGATTCGCGAAAACTGTTTTTT. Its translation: CASSDDSRKLFF.

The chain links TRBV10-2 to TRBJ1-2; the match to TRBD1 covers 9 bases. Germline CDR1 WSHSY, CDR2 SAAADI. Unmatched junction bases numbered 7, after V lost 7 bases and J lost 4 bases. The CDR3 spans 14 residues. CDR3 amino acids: CASTEQGAIYGYTF. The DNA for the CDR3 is TGCGCCAGCACCGAACAGGGGGCGATCTATGGCTACACCTTC.

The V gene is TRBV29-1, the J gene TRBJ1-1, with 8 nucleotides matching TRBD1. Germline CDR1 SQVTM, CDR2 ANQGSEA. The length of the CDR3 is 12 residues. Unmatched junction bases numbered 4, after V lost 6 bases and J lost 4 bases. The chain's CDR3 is CSVHRGGTEAFF. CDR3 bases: TGCAGCGTCCACAGGGGGGGCACTGAAGCTTTCTTT. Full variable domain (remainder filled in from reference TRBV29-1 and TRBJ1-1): SAVISQKPSRDICQRGTSLTIQCQVDSQVTMMFWYRQQPGQSLTLIATANQGSEATYESGFVIDKFPISRPNLTFSTLTVSNMSPEDSSIYLCSVHRGGTEAFFGQGTRLTVV.

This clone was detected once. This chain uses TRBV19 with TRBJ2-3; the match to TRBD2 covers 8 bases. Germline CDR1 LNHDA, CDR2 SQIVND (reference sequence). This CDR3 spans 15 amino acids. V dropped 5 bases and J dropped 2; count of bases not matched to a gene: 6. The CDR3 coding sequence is TGTGCCAGTAGTTTGCGGGGGGCAAACACAGATACGCAGTATTTT. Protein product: CASSLRGANTDTQYF.

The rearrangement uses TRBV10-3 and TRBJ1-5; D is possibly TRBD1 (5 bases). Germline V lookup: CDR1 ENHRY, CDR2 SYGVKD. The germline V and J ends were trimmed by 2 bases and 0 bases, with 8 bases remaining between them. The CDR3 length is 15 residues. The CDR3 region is CAISERGDSNQPQHF. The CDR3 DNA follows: TGTGCCATCAGTGAGAGAGGGGATAGCAATCAGCCCCAGCATTTT.

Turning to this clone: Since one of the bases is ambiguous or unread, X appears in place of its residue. CDR3 nucleotide sequence: TGTGCYAGCACCCTAACACAGGTTCGCCAAGAGACCCAGTACTTC. Encoded protein: CXSTLTQVRQETQYF. The entire CDR3 is CASTLTQVRQETQYF. The chain joins TRBV12-5 to TRBJ2-5; TRBD1 is a possible D gene (5 bases). Germline V gene sequence: CDR1 LGHNT, CDR2 FRNRAP. The CDR3 loop spans 15 amino acids.

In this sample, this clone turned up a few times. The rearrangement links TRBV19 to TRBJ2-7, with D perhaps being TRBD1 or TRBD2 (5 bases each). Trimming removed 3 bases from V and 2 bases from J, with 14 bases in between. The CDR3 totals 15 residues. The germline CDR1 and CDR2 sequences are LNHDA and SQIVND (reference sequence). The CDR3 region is CASSIQGRETYEQYF. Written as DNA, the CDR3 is TGTGCCAGTAGTATTCAAGGCAGGGAGACCTACGAGCAGTACTTC.